These 17 T cell receptor beta chains share one sample of origin, sequenced in a study of CD8+ T cells in alopecia areata. RNA, once extracted, was reverse transcribed into cDNA for use as the sequencing template. Profiling relied on immunoSEQ multiplex PCR, and the TCRdb table lists in-frame clones only, not all of them. The sample has 150,000 to 200,000 clones; roughly 60% are singletons. The treatment was: oral pan-JAK inhibitor, 5-10 mg twice daily. The source material was CD4+ T cells sorted from blood, sampled at week 24, from a patient treated with tofacitinib. These receptors originate from a human donor with alopecia areata.

This sequence joins TRBV4-1 and TRBJ1-1; D unresolved. V lost 1 base, J lost 3 bases, and 9 bases lay in between. This CDR3 is 14 amino acids long. CDR1 is MGHRA and CDR2 is YSYEKL in the germline V gene. This CDR3 reads CASSQVSTYTEAFF. CDR3 nucleotide sequence: TGCGCCAGCAGCCAAGTGTCCACGTACACTGAAGCTTTCTTT.

V gene TRBV6-4 combines with J gene TRBJ2-6; no clear D gene. The CDR3 is 14 amino acids. Trimming cost V 2 bases and J 0 bases, with 2 bases left between them. Germline loops: CDR1 MRHNA, CDR2 SNTAGT. The CDR3 sequence: CASSDNSGANVLTF. CDR3 nucleotide sequence: TGTGCCAGCAGTGACAACTCTGGGGCCAACGTCCTGACTTTC.

The chain's CDR3 is CATNGGTEAFF. Written as DNA, the CDR3 is TGTGCCACCAACGGGGGCACTGAAGCTTTCTTT. This rearrangement joins TRBV25-1 to TRBJ1-1, with D maybe TRBD1 (5 bases). Trimming shortened V by 10 bases and J by 4 bases, and 10 bases separated the two germline ends. Germline V CDR1 and CDR2: MGHDK, SYGVNS. The CDR3 sequence is 11 residues long.

The chain links TRBV27 to TRBJ1-1; no clear D gene. The CDR3 sequence is 16 residues long. Germline CDR1 reads MNHEY; CDR2 reads SMNVEV (reference sequence). Trimming cost V 5 bases and J 2 bases, with 18 bases left between them. The CDR3 region has the DNA TGTGCCAGCAGTCCCCGCGGGTCTCCCCTTAACACTGAAGCTTTCTTT. This gives the protein CASSPRGSPLNTEAFF.

This sequence joins TRBV29-1 and TRBJ1-2; unclear D gene. Trimming cost V 6 bases and J 10 bases, with 15 bases left between them. CDR1 and CDR2 (germline): SQVTM, ANQGSEA. The CDR3 runs 11 residues. The CDR3, as DNA: TGCAGCGTCCTTGGGGTGGGTCCCTACACCTTC. Its protein product is CSVLGVGPYTF.

The CDR3 DNA follows: TGTGCCTGGACGGCGAAACAGGGGGCTTCTGGGGCCAACGTCCTGACTTTC. It codes for CAWTAKQGASGANVLTF. This chain connects TRBV30 to TRBJ2-6; TRBD1 aligns across 9 bases. Germline V gene lookup returns CDR1 GTSNPN and CDR2 SVGIG (reference sequence). CDR3 size: 17 residues. V dropped 4 bases and J dropped 1; count of bases not matched to a gene: 8. The full variable domain, its missing parts supplied by reference TRBV30 and TRBJ2-6, is SQTIHQWPATLVQPVGSPLSLECTVEGTSNPNLYWYRQAAGRGLQLLFYSVGIGQISSEVPQNLSASRPQDRQFILSSKKLLLSDSGFYLCAWTAKQGASGANVLTFGAGSRLTVL.

This clone was observed at least ten times. The V and J genes are TRBV5-5 and TRBJ2-7, with a weak D call TRBD1 (6 bases). Germline V gene data show CDR1 as SGHKS and CDR2 as YYEKEE (reference sequence). The CDR3 contains 14 residues. V gave up 5 bases and J gave up 0 bases, with 12 bases separating them. CDR3 sequence reads: CASRDSTSSYEQYF. The CDR3 DNA reads as TGTGCCAGCAGGGACAGCACAAGCTCCTACGAGCAGTACTTC.

Note on this clone: Other nucleotide sequences from this sample produce the same CDR3. V is TRBV5-1 and J is TRBJ1-1; TRBD1 matches 7 bases. The length of the CDR3 is 13 residues. The germline V gene encodes CDR1 SGHRS and CDR2 YFSETQ. Trimming cost V 3 bases and J 4 bases; bases outside gene matches: 3. CDR3 bases: TGCGCCAGCAGCTCACAGGGGTCCACTGAAGCTTTCTTT. Residues: CASSSQGSTEAFF. Full variable domain (rest looked up from reference TRBV5-1 and TRBJ1-1): KAGVTQTPRYLIKTRGQQVTLSCSPISGHRSVSWYQQTPGQGLQFLFEYFSETQRNKGNFPGRFSGRQFSNSRSEMNVSTLELGDSALYLCASSSQGSTEAFFGQGTRLTVV.

The chain recombines TRBV6-1 with TRBJ2-5; 8 nucleotides align to TRBD2. With 8 bases clipped from V and 4 bases from J, the junction kept 12 bases outside the gene matches. This CDR3 is built from 15 residues. The germline V gene encodes CDR1 MNHNS and CDR2 SASEGT. DNA for the CDR3: TGTGCCAGCTACCTGGGCGGGGGGCTTGGAGAGACCCAGTACTTC. Protein product: CASYLGGGLGETQYF.

The rearrangement links TRBV7-3 to TRBJ1-4; D is ambiguous. This CDR3 has 15 amino acids. The germline V gene encodes CDR1 SGHTA and CDR2 FQGTGA. Trimming stripped 4 bases from V and 5 bases from J, with 14 bases between. CDR3 sequence: CASSSKRPRNEKLFF. CDR3 nucleotides: TGTGCCAGCAGCTCAAAGAGACCCAGAAATGAAAAACTGTTTTTT.

This clone has just a few counts. This chain's CDR3 is CASSLYPGELFF. CDR3 in DNA: TGTGCCAGCAGCTTATACCCCGGGGAGCTGTTTTTT. The chain employs TRBV7-9 and TRBJ2-2; D unresolved. V was pared by 2 bases and J by 6 bases, with 4 bases between. The CDR3 sequence is 12 residues long. The germline gives CDR1 SEHNR, CDR2 FQNEAQ (reference sequence).

J is TRBJ2-2 and V is TRBV5-6, with D possibly being TRBD1 (6 bases). This CDR3 has 17 amino acids. Trimming stripped 3 bases from V and 3 bases from J, with 18 bases between. Germline loops: CDR1 SGHDT, CDR2 YYEEEE. The CDR3 bases are TGTGCCAGCAGCTCGCGTTACAGGGTAACGGACACCGGGGAGCTGTTTTTT. This encodes CASSSRYRVTDTGELFF. The variable domain in full, with the rest retrieved from reference TRBV5-6 and TRBJ2-2, is DAGVTQSPTHLIKTRGQQVTLRCSPKSGHDTVSWYQQALGQGPQFIFQYYEEEERQRGNFPDRFSGHQFPNYSSELNVNALLLGDSALYLCASSSRYRVTDTGELFFGEGSRLTVL.

The rearrangement links TRBV7-8 to TRBJ2-1; 9 bases map to TRBD2. Per germline, CDR1 SGHVS and CDR2 FQNEAQ. CDR3 length: 15 residues. The junction had 7 bases not matched to a gene; V was cut back by 3 bases and J by 7 bases. CDR3 sequence reads: CASSLRRGGSNEQFF. The CDR3 nucleotides read TGTGCCAGCAGCTTGCGGCGGGGGGGCAGTAATGAGCAGTTCTTC.

To note about this clone: Other DNA sequences in the sample encode the same CDR3. The chain combines TRBV29-1 with TRBJ1-1, with TRBD1 matching 7 bases. Trimming removed 3 bases from V and 1 base from J; junction bases left unmatched: 2. Germline V lookup: CDR1 SQVTM, CDR2 ANQGSEA. The CDR3 is made up of 13 amino acids. For the CDR3, the DNA is TGCAGCGTTGATAGGACAGGGAACACTGAAGCTTTCTTT. Translation gives CSVDRTGNTEAFF.

Comment on this clone: The germline gene is not matched at one end of the junction; a read error may be the cause. This rearrangement joins TRBV7-8 to TRBJ2-7; TRBD1 aligns across 7 bases. Germline V gives CDR1 SGHVS, CDR2 FQNEAQ. This CDR3 has 13 amino acids. CDR3 nucleotide sequence: TGTGCCAGCACCTTAACAGGGGCCTACGAGCAGTACTTC. It encodes CASTLTGAYEQYF.

The chain recombines TRBV7-2 with TRBJ2-7; D assignment may be TRBD1 or TRBD2 (5 bases each). This CDR3 contains 12 residues. Between the trimmed V and J ends, which lost 4 bases and 9 bases, there was a span of 13 bases. From germline, CDR1 is SGHTA and CDR2 FQGNSA. The CDR3: CASSSPPGPQYF. CDR3 sequence (DNA): TGTGCCAGCAGCTCTCCCCCGGGACCGCAGTACTTC.

In its sample, this clone was seen a few times. CDR3: CASSQNLGSLTEAFF. As DNA, the CDR3 is TGTGCCAGCAGCCAAAACCTCGGATCACTGACTGAAGCTTTCTTT. The V gene is TRBV14, the J gene TRBJ1-1; D not resolved. Between the trimmed V and J ends, which lost 2 bases and 5 bases, there was a span of 15 bases. The germline V gene encodes CDR1 SGHDN and CDR2 FVKESK. The CDR3 length is 15 residues.